A single sample is the source of the 24 T cell receptor beta chains below, sequenced in a study of early T cells in non-severe SARS-CoV-2 infection. TCRdb re-called the 5' RACE reads through MiXCR, storing one row per CDR3 protein. The profile covers around 53,000 distinct CDR3 sequences, with 10% to 15% appearing a single time and approximately 2.5% taken by the ten largest. Here the sequenced sample was whole blood, taken at baseline. The origin of the receptors is an adult who was a healthcare worker with PCR-confirmed SARS-CoV-2 infection or an uninfected control (not recorded which).

This clonotype was detected ten times or more. The chain recombines TRBV7-9 with TRBJ2-7; 7 bases align to TRBD2. Germline CDR1 is SEHNR and CDR2 is FQNEAQ (reference sequence). The CDR3 has 15 residues. J gave up 0 bases and V 6 bases, and 8 bases lay outside the gene matches. CDR3 loop: CASRQGSGSSYEQYF. DNA of the CDR3: TGTGCCAGCAGGCAGGGTAGCGGGTCCTCCTACGAGCAGTACTTC.

In its sample, this clonotype was seen many times. The chain links TRBV27 to TRBJ2-5, with D perhaps matching TRBD2 (7 bases). V gave up 2 bases and J gave up 5 bases, with 15 bases separating them. This CDR3 has 15 amino acids. The germline V gene encodes CDR1 MNHEY and CDR2 SMNVEV (reference sequence). The CDR3 loop is CASSLGTGGLETQYF. DNA for the CDR3: TGTGCCAGCAGTTTAGGGACGGGGGGCCTGGAGACCCAGTACTTC.

This clonotype was recorded many times. The chain is built from TRBV4-3 and TRBJ1-2; tentative D call: TRBD1 (6 bases). The CDR3 length is 15 residues. CDR1 is LGHNA, CDR2 YSLEER, per germline. Trimming removed 1 base from V and 0 bases from J, with 9 bases in between. DNA of the CDR3: TGCGCCAGCAGCCAAGGACAGGCCTCTAACTATGGCTACACCTTC. Its protein product is CASSQGQASNYGYTF.

This rearrangement joins TRBV9 to TRBJ2-7; 12 bases are a match to TRBD2. The CDR3 is made up of 14 amino acids. The V segment lost 4 bases and the J segment 3 bases; nucleotides outside the gene matches: 2. Germline values: CDR1 SGDLS, CDR2 YYNGEE. The CDR3 is CASSMTSGSYEQYF. The CDR3 bases are TGTGCCAGCAGCATGACTAGCGGGAGCTACGAGCAGTACTTC.

This clonotype has at least ten counts. The chain uses TRBV14 and TRBJ2-1, with D possibly being TRBD1 (6 bases). V gave up 4 bases and J gave up 8 bases, with 12 bases separating them. In germline, CDR1 is SGHDN, CDR2 FVKESK. There are 13 residues in the CDR3. Here the CDR3 DNA reads TGTGCCAGCAGCCCTACAGGGTTGGATGAGCAGTTCTTC. Its translation: CASSPTGLDEQFF.

The V gene is TRBV19, the J gene TRBJ2-3; 11 positions match TRBD1. Germline V gene data show CDR1 as LNHDA and CDR2 as SQIVND (reference sequence). Trimming cost V 5 bases and J 2 bases; bases outside gene matches: 6. CDR3 length equals 16 residues. DNA for the CDR3: TGTGCCAGTAGTGTTGGGACAGGGGGGATCACAGATACGCAGTATTTT. This sequence encodes CASSVGTGGITDTQYF.

This clonotype was counted ten times or more. This chain links TRBV5-6 with TRBJ2-3, with D possibly matching TRBD2 (5 bases). Germline CDR1 reads SGHDT; CDR2 reads YYEEEE. V was cut by 5 bases and J by 0 bases, with 19 bases left in between. CDR3 length equals 17 residues. In nucleotides, the CDR3 is TGTGCCAGCAGTCCCACACGGGGTCGGCTTAGCACAGATACGCAGTATTTT. This codes for CASSPTRGRLSTDTQYF.

This clonotype was observed a few times. This chain links TRBV7-2 with TRBJ2-2; D is ambiguous. Germline V lookup: CDR1 SGHTA, CDR2 FQGNSA. This CDR3 region has 14 residues. V lost 5 bases, J lost 3 bases, and 10 bases lay in between. CDR3 sequence: CASSPGRDTGELFF. As DNA, the CDR3 is TGTGCCAGCAGCCCCGGACGGGACACCGGGGAGCTGTTTTTT.

This clonotype was observed a few times. The genes are TRBV20-1 and TRBJ1-4; D is undetermined. With 0 bases removed from V and 8 bases from J, the gap between germline ends came to 10 bases. Germline values: CDR1 DFQATT, CDR2 SNEGSKA (reference sequence). The CDR3 has 13 residues. The CDR3 DNA reads TGCAGTGCTAGAGACGTCCCCGGGGAAAAACTGTTTTTT. Protein product: CSARDVPGEKLFF.

The gene calls are TRBV27 and TRBJ1-4; a possible D gene is TRBD1 (6 bases). V lost 4 bases and J lost 3, with 12 bases in between. Germline-derived CDR1 and CDR2 are MNHEY and SMNVEV (reference sequence). The CDR3 is 15 residues long. The CDR3 DNA reads TGTGCCAGCAGTTCTACAGGGCTAGCTAATGAAAAACTGTTTTTT. It codes for CASSSTGLANEKLFF.

This sequence joins TRBV5-1 and TRBJ2-3, with 9 bases identical to TRBD2. V shed 0 bases and J 4 bases; nucleotides not matched to a gene: 12. CDR1 and CDR2 from the germline V gene are SGHRS and YFSETQ. This CDR3 has 18 amino acids. CDR3 bases: TGCGCCAGCAGCTTGGAGGCTAGCGGGATCGATAGGGCAGATACGCAGTATTTT. It translates to CASSLEASGIDRADTQYF.

This clonotype has only a few counts. V usage is TRBV7-8 and J usage is TRBJ1-1; weak D call: TRBD1 (6 bases). CDR1 is SGHVS, CDR2 FQNEAQ, per germline. Trimming left V 5 bases short and J 5 bases short, with 15 bases between. The CDR3 has 14 residues. For the CDR3, the DNA is TGTGCCAGCAGCCATACAGGGTCGGGGACTGAAGCTTTCTTT. Encoded protein: CASSHTGSGTEAFF.

This chain uses TRBV3-1 with TRBJ2-7; no clear D gene. Trimming removed 1 base at V and 2 bases at J, with 9 bases between. Germline-derived CDR1 and CDR2 are LGHDT and YNNKEL (reference sequence). The CDR3 covers 14 residues. In nucleotides, the CDR3 is TGTGCCAGCAGCCAAGGTCCGCAGACCTACGAGCAGTACTTC. This gives the protein CASSQGPQTYEQYF.

The J gene is TRBJ2-7, the V gene TRBV14; TRBD2 matches 10 bases. CDR1 SGHDN and CDR2 FVKESK come from the germline V gene. CDR3 size: 13 residues. The junction had 0 bases not matched to a gene; V was cut back by 4 bases and J by 3 bases. CDR3 bases: TGTGCCAGCAGCCGGACTAGCGGCTACGAGCAGTACTTC. Amino acid sequence: CASSRTSGYEQYF.

The CDR3 DNA follows: TGTGCCAGCAGTTTATGGACGGGTTACCAATACGAGCAGTACTTC. Translation: CASSLWTGYQYEQYF. The chain employs TRBV28 and TRBJ2-7; D is unresolved. V was cut by 0 bases and J by 4 bases, with 13 bases left in between. CDR3 length: 15 amino acids. Germline CDR1 reads MDHEN; CDR2 reads SYDVKM.

The table lists this clonotype with a few counts. The J gene is TRBJ2-2, the V gene TRBV7-3; D may be TRBD1 or TRBD2 (5 bases each). Germline CDR1 is SGHTA and CDR2 is FQGTGA. V lost 1 base, J lost 6 bases, and 12 bases lay in between. The CDR3 has 15 amino acids. This CDR3 reads CASSLRGAWAGELFF. For the CDR3, the DNA is TGTGCCAGCAGCTTAAGAGGGGCTTGGGCCGGGGAGCTGTTTTTT.

This chain connects TRBV11-2 to TRBJ1-1; 11 bases are a match to TRBD1. CDR1 is SGHAT and CDR2 is FQNNGV in the germline V gene. The CDR3 has 15 amino acids. V dropped 5 bases and J dropped 4; count of bases not matched to a gene: 6. The DNA of the CDR3 is TGTGCCAGCAGCCCCCGGACAGGGGGCGGCACTGAAGCTTTCTTT. Translated: CASSPRTGGGTEAFF. Full variable domain (remainder filled in from reference TRBV11-2 and TRBJ1-1): EAGVAQSPRYKIIEKRQSVAFWCNPISGHATLYWYQQILGQGPKLLIQFQNNGVVDDSQLPKDRFSAERLKGVDSTLKIQPAKLEDSAVYLCASSPRTGGGTEAFFGQGTRLTVV.

J is TRBJ1-2 and V is TRBV7-2; 8 bases are shared with TRBD1. The germline gives CDR1 SGHTA, CDR2 FQGNSA. With 1 base clipped from V and 0 bases from J, the junction kept 4 bases outside the gene matches. CDR3 length: 16 residues. The CDR3 nucleotides are TGTGCCAGCAGCTTAGGTGGACAGGGAACTAACTATGGCTACACCTTC. Amino acid sequence: CASSLGGQGTNYGYTF.

This clonotype was picked up a small number of times. The CDR3 DNA follows: TGCGCCAGCGGGACAGGGTCTTTTCCTGGGGCCAACGTCCTGACTTTC. Its protein is CASGTGSFPGANVLTF. The V and J genes are TRBV4-3 and TRBJ2-6; TRBD1 aligns across 9 bases. Losses at the gene ends were 8 bases for V and 2 bases for J; bases not matched to a gene: 7. The CDR3 contains 16 residues. Germline assignment: CDR1 LGHNA and CDR2 YSLEER.

This clonotype was observed a handful of times. As DNA, the CDR3 is TGTGCCAGCAGCTCGGTGGTGGGGGGCAATGAGCAGTTCTTC. This encodes CASSSVVGGNEQFF. This chain joins TRBV28 and TRBJ2-1; a weak D match, TRBD2 (6 bases). Between the trimmed V and J ends, which lost 6 bases and 6 bases, there was a span of 15 bases. Germline assignment: CDR1 MDHEN and CDR2 SYDVKM. The CDR3 covers 14 residues.

The V gene is TRBV4-1, the J gene TRBJ2-2, with 7 positions matching TRBD1. V shed 4 bases, J shed 9 bases, and the junction held 5 bases outside the gene matches. CDR3 length: 13 residues. CDR1 MGHRA and CDR2 YSYEKL come from the germline V gene. The CDR3 nucleotides read TGCGCCAGCAGCCCGCGACAGGGACGGGAGCTGTTTTTT. As protein: CASSPRQGRELFF.

The chain is built from TRBV5-5 and TRBJ1-2; 7 positions agree with TRBD1. Germline-derived CDR1 and CDR2 are SGHKS and YYEKEE (reference sequence). V lost 5 bases and J lost 2; bases outside the gene matches: 3. CDR3 length: 13 residues. The CDR3 DNA follows: TGTGCCAGCAGTGACAGGGTCAACTATGGCTACACCTTC. It encodes CASSDRVNYGYTF.

The table lists this clonotype with a few counts. The gene calls are TRBV20-1 and TRBJ1-1; D ambiguous. Trimming stripped 4 bases from V and 3 bases from J, with 18 bases between. CDR1 is DFQATT, CDR2 SNEGSKA, per germline (reference sequence). CDR3 length: 15 amino acids. The CDR3, as DNA: TGCAGTGCTACAAAGGACGGAGGAGAGGACACTGAAGCTTTCTTT. Translating it yields CSATKDGGEDTEAFF.

This clonotype occurred a few times. The gene calls are TRBV6-2 or TRBV6-3 and TRBJ2-1; D possibly uses TRBD1 or TRBD2 (6 bases each). The CDR3 consists of 15 residues. In germline, CDR1 is MNHEY, CDR2 SVGEGT. V was pared by 0 bases and J by 12 bases, with 18 bases between. In nucleotides, the CDR3 is TGTGCCAGCAGTTACTCCCCGGGGGCTAGTGGACGGCAGTTCTTC. This encodes CASSYSPGASGRQFF.